The next 20 T cell receptor beta chains were all read from a single sample in a study of TIL therapy for anti-PD-1-resistant metastatic lung cancer. The libraries were made with immunoSEQ v3. TCRdb's table, derived via immunoSEQ multiplex PCR, lists solely in-frame clones and lacks some. The sample lists tens of thousands of clones; around 68% were seen once. Time point here: pre-treatment sample, taken before nivolumab and TIL therapy. Sequencing was performed on blood, taken at baseline. All receptors derive from a person between 30 and 80 years old with non-small cell lung cancer.

The chain links TRBV19 to TRBJ2-1, with a tentative D call TRBD2 (6 bases). The length of the CDR3 is 16 residues. Trimming left V 3 bases short and J 7 bases short, with 19 bases between. Germline values: CDR1 LNHDA, CDR2 SQIVND (reference sequence). The DNA of the CDR3 is TGTGCCAGTAGTATTCCGTCCGGGGGTACTGGGAATGAGCAGTTCTTC. It specifies CASSIPSGGTGNEQFF.

The CDR3 loop reads CASSTRRALMYNEQFF. The CDR3 coding sequence is TGTGCCAGCAGCACCCGGAGGGCACTAATGTACAATGAGCAGTTCTTC. This chain links TRBV14 with TRBJ2-1; maybe TRBD2 (6 bases). Germline V lookup: CDR1 SGHDN, CDR2 FVKESK. Trimming took off 5 bases at V and 4 bases at J, with 18 bases between the two ends. The CDR3 has 16 residues.

The genes are TRBV11-2 and TRBJ2-1; 10 bases are a match to TRBD2. Germline trimming cut 4 bases from V and 4 bases from J; bases unmatched to any gene: 4. Germline values: CDR1 SGHAT, CDR2 FQNNGV. CDR3 length: 15 amino acids. DNA for the CDR3: TGTGCCAGCAGCTACGGACTAGCGGATTACAATGAGCAGTTCTTC. It specifies CASSYGLADYNEQFF.

In its sample, this clone was seen a few times. V and J are TRBV11-2 and TRBJ2-7, with D perhaps matching TRBD1 (5 bases). Germline V lookup: CDR1 SGHAT, CDR2 FQNNGV. V lost 2 bases to trimming and J lost 2 bases, with 7 bases between them. The length of the CDR3 is 13 residues. The CDR3 is CASSLSDTYEQYF. The DNA of the CDR3 is TGTGCCAGCAGCTTATCGGACACCTACGAGCAGTACTTC.

This clone was picked up a small number of times. This chain links TRBV11-3 with TRBJ2-1; TRBD2 aligns across 9 bases. Germline V gives CDR1 SGHNT, CDR2 YENEEA. This CDR3 contains 15 residues. Trimming removed 1 base from V and 8 bases from J; junction bases left unmatched: 6. CDR3 residues: CASSLGDSSGDEQFF. CDR3 in DNA: TGTGCCAGCAGCTTAGGGGATTCTAGCGGGGATGAGCAGTTCTTC.

This sequence joins TRBV5-1 and TRBJ1-4; 8 bases are a match to TRBD1. Germline CDR1 is SGHRS and CDR2 is YFSETQ. There are 15 residues in the CDR3. V was clipped by 8 bases and J by 7 bases; unmatched bases: 13. The CDR3 loop is CASRATGELGEKLFF. The DNA of the CDR3 is TGCGCCAGTAGAGCGACAGGGGAGTTGGGTGAAAAACTGTTTTTT.

This clone was seen only once. V and J are TRBV21-1 and TRBJ2-2; TRBD2 reflects the table's D call only, with no check against the DNA. TRBV21-1 has pseudogene status. The CDR3 has 12 amino acids. The CDR3 region has the DNA TGTGCCAGCAGCTGTCCCGCCGGGGAGCTGTTTTTT. It translates to CASSCPAGELFF.

This chain uses TRBV23-1 with TRBJ2-4; D might be TRBD2 (6 bases). TRBV23-1 is an ORF for which the function is uncertain. The CDR3 length is 16 residues. V was shortened by 4 bases and J by 2 bases, with 15 bases between the two germline ends. CDR3 protein: CASSPVEGRSKNIQYF. The DNA of the CDR3 is TGCGCCAGCAGTCCCGTGGAGGGGCGATCCAAAAACATTCAGTACTTC.

The chain recombines TRBV6-6 with TRBJ2-1; 9 nucleotides agree with TRBD1. This CDR3 contains 15 residues. V gave up 4 bases and J gave up 7 bases; unmatched junction bases: 8. Germline V CDR1 and CDR2: MNHNY, SVGAGI (reference sequence). The CDR3 reads CASSLTGTGLNEQFF. The CDR3 region has the DNA TGTGCCAGCAGTTTAACCGGGACAGGGCTGAATGAGCAGTTCTTC.

The chain combines TRBV19 with TRBJ1-1; D gene uncertain. Between the trimmed V and J ends, which lost 6 bases and 4 bases, there was a span of 12 bases. Germline CDR1 and CDR2: LNHDA and SQIVND (reference sequence). The CDR3 has 13 amino acids. The CDR3 DNA is TGTGCCAGTAGGGTGGCCTCCGGCACTGAAGCTTTCTTT. This codes for CASRVASGTEAFF.

The rearrangement links TRBV6-1 to TRBJ2-3; D might be TRBD2 (5 bases). The CDR3 totals 14 residues. With 8 bases removed from V and 4 bases from J, the gap between germline ends came to 16 bases. Germline V gene lookup returns CDR1 MNHNS and CDR2 SASEGT. The CDR3 sequence: CASGGWEYADTQYF. DNA of the CDR3: TGTGCCAGCGGAGGCTGGGAGTATGCAGATACGCAGTATTTT.

This clone was counted between two and nine times. The chain uses TRBV5-4 and TRBJ1-3, with 8 bases that match TRBD1. The length of the CDR3 is 14 residues. Germline V gene lookup returns CDR1 SGHNT and CDR2 YYREEE (reference sequence). J gave up 7 bases and V 4 bases, and 7 bases lay outside the gene matches. The CDR3 spells CASSPGTGRNTIYF. The CDR3 DNA is TGTGCCAGCAGCCCTGGGACAGGCCGCAACACCATATATTTT.

V and J are TRBV6-5 and TRBJ1-3; no clear D. V lost 6 bases and J 5 bases, leaving 5 bases between the germline ends. Germline-derived CDR1 and CDR2 are MNHEY and SVGAGI. This CDR3 is 11 amino acids long. DNA of the CDR3: TGTGCCAGCAGGAATCGAAACACCATATATTTT. Translation: CASRNRNTIYF.

This clone was detected a few times. DNA for the CDR3: TGCGCCAGCAGCCAAGATTACAGGGAAAATTCACCCCTCCACTTT. It is translated as CASSQDYRENSPLHF. V is TRBV4-1 and J is TRBJ1-6; TRBD1 is a possible D gene (6 bases). Germline CDR1 reads MGHRA; CDR2 reads YSYEKL. The V and J ends lost 0 bases and 7 bases respectively, with 10 bases between them. The CDR3 spans 15 residues.

The chain joins TRBV19 to TRBJ1-3; a weak D match, TRBD1 (6 bases). The length of the CDR3 is 15 residues. Between the trimmed V and J ends, which lost 7 bases and 5 bases, there was a span of 18 bases. CDR1 and CDR2 from the germline V gene are LNHDA and SQIVND (reference sequence). The CDR3: CASIPRGGDRNTIYF. Here the CDR3 DNA reads TGTGCCAGTATACCCCGAGGGGGGGATAGAAACACCATATATTTT.

This clone appeared a single time. The chain links TRBV13 to TRBJ2-3, with 9 bases identical to TRBD2. Germline CDR1 PRHDT, CDR2 FYEKMQ (reference sequence). This CDR3 has 16 residues. The J segment lost 0 bases and the V segment lost 2 bases, leaving 3 bases of the junction unmatched. CDR3 region: CASSLLAGTSTDTQYF. DNA of the CDR3: TGTGCCAGCAGCTTACTAGCGGGAACCAGCACAGATACGCAGTATTTT.

This clone has just one count. The rearrangement joins TRBV11-2 to TRBJ1-2; possible D gene TRBD1, 5 bases. The V gene's germline CDR1 is SGHAT and CDR2 FQNNGV. Trimming took off 7 bases at V and 8 bases at J, with 20 bases between the two ends. CDR3 size: 14 residues. The CDR3 DNA follows: TGTGCCAGCACCGTAGGCCAGGGCGGGTGGGGCTACACCTTC. Amino acid sequence: CASTVGQGGWGYTF.

The gene calls are TRBV5-1 and TRBJ2-7, with D perhaps matching TRBD2 (6 bases). Germline CDR1 and CDR2: SGHRS and YFSETQ. The germline V and J ends were trimmed by 2 bases and 2 bases, with 11 bases remaining between them. The CDR3 covers 14 residues. DNA of the CDR3: TGCGCCAGCAGCTTAAACCCGGGGGCCTACGAGCAGTACTTC. It codes for CASSLNPGAYEQYF.

This chain connects TRBV19 to TRBJ2-3; D not resolved. The ends were cut back, 5 bases at V and 6 bases at J, with 6 bases in the middle. CDR3 length: 11 amino acids. Germline CDR1 and CDR2: LNHDA and SQIVND (reference sequence). The CDR3 DNA follows: TGTGCCAGTAGTTATGGCGATACGCAGTATTTT. As protein: CASSYGDTQYF.

V usage is TRBV7-2 and J usage is TRBJ1-2; 8 bases line up with TRBD1. Germline V gene data show CDR1 as SGHTA and CDR2 as FQGNSA. This CDR3 spans 13 amino acids. With V trimmed by 5 bases and J by 7 bases, 6 bases remained unmatched. CDR3 coding DNA: TGTGCCAGCAGCACCCGGACAGGGCTTGGCTACACCTTC. This sequence encodes CASSTRTGLGYTF.